The 7 T cell receptor beta chains in this list originate from one sample, sequenced in a study of cytomegalovirus exposure and HLA in healthy donors. PCR employed 60 Vbeta and 13 Jbeta primers. TCRdb's copy holds only in-frame clones and misses some; the assay was immunoSEQ multiplex PCR. The table has approximately 130,000 clones, around 77% seen once; the top ten hold around 1.2%. The sample consisted of PBMCs. These TCRs come from a middle-aged man in good health and CMV-seronegative.

The chain recombines TRBV14 with TRBJ2-1, with 7 bases matching TRBD1. Losses at the gene ends were 4 bases for V and 5 bases for J; bases not matched to a gene: 2. CDR3 length: 13 amino acids. Germline assignment: CDR1 SGHDN and CDR2 FVKESK. CDR3: CASSLTGDNEQFF. The CDR3 DNA sequence: TGTGCCAGCAGCCTAACAGGGGACAATGAGCAGTTCTTC.

This clone was recorded once. V usage is TRBV10-3 and J usage is TRBJ1-2; D perhaps matches TRBD1 (5 bases). Germline values: CDR1 ENHRY, CDR2 SYGVKD. The CDR3 is 16 residues long. Trimming pared 0 bases from V and 5 bases from J, leaving 16 bases between. The CDR3 region is CAISESTAGGTYGYTF. The CDR3 DNA reads TGTGCCATCAGTGAGTCGACGGCGGGGGGGACTTATGGCTACACCTTC.

The V call is TRBV29-1, the J call TRBJ1-3; 10 bases line up with TRBD1. The CDR3 contains 14 residues. Germline V gene lookup returns CDR1 SQVTM and CDR2 ANQGSEA. V gave up 6 bases and J gave up 2 bases; unmatched junction bases: 4. For the CDR3, the DNA is TGCAGCGTCGGGACAGGGGAGGCTGGAAACACCATATATTTT. Translating gives CSVGTGEAGNTIYF.

This chain links TRBV18 with TRBJ1-1; TRBD1 aligns across 7 bases. J gave up 0 bases and V 3 bases, and 7 bases lay outside the gene matches. The germline CDR1 and CDR2 sequences are KGHSH and LQKENI. The CDR3 covers 16 residues. The CDR3 here is CASSPEQGRLNTEAFF. Written as DNA, the CDR3 is TGTGCCAGCTCACCCGAACAGGGGAGGTTGAACACTGAAGCTTTCTTT.

This clone was observed a handful of times. The rearrangement uses TRBV28 and TRBJ2-7; 7 bases align to TRBD2. Trimming took 3 bases from V and 2 from J; bases not matched to a gene: 7. Germline CDR1 MDHEN, CDR2 SYDVKM. The CDR3 is 15 residues long. As DNA, the CDR3 is TGTGCCAGCAGTTTGCGGCGGGACTACCCCTACGAGCAGTACTTC. Its protein is CASSLRRDYPYEQYF.

The chain carries TRBV14 and TRBJ2-1, with 8 bases aligning to TRBD2. The CDR3 runs to 16 residues. V gave up 4 bases and J gave up 3 bases; unmatched junction bases: 8. Germline CDR1 SGHDN, CDR2 FVKESK. The CDR3 is CASSPKAGASYNEQFF. The DNA for the CDR3 is TGTGCCAGCAGCCCAAAAGCGGGAGCTAGCTACAATGAGCAGTTCTTC.

This clone was detected only once. The chain has TRBV2 and TRBJ1-6, with 9 bases that match TRBD1. V lost 6 bases to trimming and J lost 6 bases; unmatched junction nucleotides: 0. Looked up from germline, CDR1 is SNHLY and CDR2 is FYNNEI. The CDR3 spans 13 residues. The CDR3 bases are TGTGCCAGCAGGGGACAGGGTAATTCACCCCTCCACTTT. Protein sequence: CASRGQGNSPLHF. Drawing the rest from reference TRBV2 and TRBJ1-6, the complete variable domain is EPEVTQTPSHQVTQMGQEVILRCVPISNHLYFYWYRQILGQKVEFLVSFYNNEISEKSEIFDDQFSVERPDGSNFTLKIRSTKLEDSAMYFCASRGQGNSPLHFGNGTRLTVT.